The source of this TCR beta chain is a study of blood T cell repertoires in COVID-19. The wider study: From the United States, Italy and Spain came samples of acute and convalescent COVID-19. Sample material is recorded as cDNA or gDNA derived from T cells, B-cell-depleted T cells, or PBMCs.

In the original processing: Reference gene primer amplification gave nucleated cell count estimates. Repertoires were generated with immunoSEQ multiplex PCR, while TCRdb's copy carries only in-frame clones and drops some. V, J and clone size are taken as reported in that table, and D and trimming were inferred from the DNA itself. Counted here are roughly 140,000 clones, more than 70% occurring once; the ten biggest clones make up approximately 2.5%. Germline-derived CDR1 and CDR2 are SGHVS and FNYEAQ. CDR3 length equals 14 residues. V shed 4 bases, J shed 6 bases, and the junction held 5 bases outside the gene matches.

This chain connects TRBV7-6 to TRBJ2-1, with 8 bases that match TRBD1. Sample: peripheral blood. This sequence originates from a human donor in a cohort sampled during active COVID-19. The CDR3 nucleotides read TGTGCCAGCAGCTCCCGGACAGGGCTCAATGAGCAGTTCTTC. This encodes CASSSRTGLNEQFF.